This paragraph covers one T cell receptor beta chain sequence. This sample was included in a study of control samples from healthy donors and cancer patients. The CDR3 extends over 14 amino acids. Germline V lookup: CDR1 PRHDT, CDR2 FYEKMQ (reference sequence). The ends lost 5 bases at V and 2 bases at J; junction bases unmatched: 6. The assay was immunoSEQ multiplex PCR, and TCRdb's table has in-frame clones only and misses some. The sample has hundreds of thousands of clones, around nine tenths seen once; the top ten hold 5% to 8%. The sequencing sample was made of PBMCs. This rearrangement joins TRBV13 to TRBJ2-7; 7 bases match TRBD1. This TCR was sampled from a man aged 35 to 55 with head and neck cancer. The CDR3 DNA reads as TGTGCCAGCAGCACAACGGGACAGCCCTACGAGCAGTACTTC. Translated, it gives CASSTTGQPYEQYF.